These 5 T cell receptor beta chains share one sample of origin, sequenced in a study of cytomegalovirus exposure and HLA in healthy donors. The primer mix had 60 Vbeta and 13 Jbeta primers. TCRdb keeps only in-frame clones here, not all; method: immunoSEQ multiplex PCR. Its table records 100,000 to 150,000 clones. The sequenced sample consisted of PBMCs. These receptors were collected from a middle-aged woman in good health and CMV-seropositive.

This chain links TRBV6-1 with TRBJ2-7, with 8 bases matching TRBD2. Germline CDR1 reads MNHNS; CDR2 reads SASEGT. The trim removed 7 bases at V and 6 bases at J, leaving 11 bases unmatched. This CDR3 has 14 residues. Written as DNA, the CDR3 is TGTGCCAGCAAAGCGGGAGTGCTAATTAGCGAGCAGTACTTC. Its translation is CASKAGVLISEQYF.

The chain uses TRBV4-1 and TRBJ2-5; maybe TRBD2 (7 bases). Trimming shortened V by 1 base and J by 2 bases, and 14 bases separated the two germline ends. The CDR3 is made up of 16 amino acids. Germline V CDR1 and CDR2: MGHRA, YSYEKL. The CDR3 is CASSQVRGGFQETQYF. CDR3 nucleotide sequence: TGCGCCAGCAGCCAAGTCCGCGGGGGCTTTCAAGAGACCCAGTACTTC.

The chain is built from TRBV15 and TRBJ1-1; TRBD1 might be the D (5 bases). The germline V gene encodes CDR1 LNHNV and CDR2 YYDKDF (reference sequence). This CDR3 comprises 15 residues. Trimming left V 0 bases short and J 4 bases short, with 12 bases between. The CDR3 DNA is TGTGCCACCAGCAGAGATAAGGCGGGGACCACTGAAGCTTTCTTT. Amino acids: CATSRDKAGTTEAFF. Drawing the rest from reference TRBV15 and TRBJ1-1, the complete variable domain is DAMVIQNPRYQVTQFGKPVTLSCSQTLNHNVMYWYQQKSSQAPKLLFHYYDKDFNNEADTPDNFQSRRPNTSFCFLDIRSPGLGDTAMYLCATSRDKAGTTEAFFGQGTRLTVV.

The rearrangement joins TRBV19 to TRBJ1-5; weak D call: TRBD1 (5 bases). Germline V gives CDR1 LNHDA, CDR2 SQIVND (reference sequence). The CDR3 is 13 residues long. Trimming took off 5 bases at V and 7 bases at J, with 12 bases between the two ends. The CDR3 protein is CASSAQWGQPQHF. The DNA of the CDR3 is TGTGCCAGTAGTGCCCAATGGGGCCAGCCCCAGCATTTT.

The rearrangement links TRBV30 to TRBJ2-7, with 8 bases aligning to TRBD2. Trimming cost V 1 base and J 1 base; bases outside gene matches: 3. This CDR3 contains 14 residues. CDR1 is GTSNPN and CDR2 is SVGIG in the germline V gene (reference sequence). For the CDR3, the DNA is TGTGCCTGGAGTGAGGGACTAGAATCCTACGAGCAGTACTTC. The encoded protein is CAWSEGLESYEQYF.